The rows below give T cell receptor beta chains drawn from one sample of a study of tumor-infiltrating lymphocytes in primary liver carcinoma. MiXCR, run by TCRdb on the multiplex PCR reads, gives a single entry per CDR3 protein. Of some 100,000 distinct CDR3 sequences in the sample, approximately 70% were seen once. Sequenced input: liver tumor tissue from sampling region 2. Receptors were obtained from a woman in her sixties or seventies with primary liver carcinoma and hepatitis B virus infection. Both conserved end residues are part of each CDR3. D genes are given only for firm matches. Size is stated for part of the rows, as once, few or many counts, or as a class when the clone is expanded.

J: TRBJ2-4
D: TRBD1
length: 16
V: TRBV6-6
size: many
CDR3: CASSYGTGGFENIQYF
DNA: TGTGCCAGCAGTTACGGGACAGGGGGGTTCGAAAACATTCAGTACTTC

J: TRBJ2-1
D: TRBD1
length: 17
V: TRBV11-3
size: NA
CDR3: CAGSLGQGEWGVDEQFF
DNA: TGTGCCGGCAGCTTAGGTCAGGGGGAGTGGGGTGTCGATGAACAGTTCTTC

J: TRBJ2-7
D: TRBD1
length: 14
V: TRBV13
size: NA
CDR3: CASSLSSTGMEQYF
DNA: TGTGCCAGCAGCTTAAGTTCGACAGGGATGGAGCAGTACTTC

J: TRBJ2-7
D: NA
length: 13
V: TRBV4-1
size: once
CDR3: CASSHDRCLRQYF
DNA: TGCGCCAGCAGCCATGATCGGTGTCTGCGGCAGTACTTC

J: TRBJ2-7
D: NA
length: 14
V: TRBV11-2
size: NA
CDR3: CVSSLETVPNEQYF
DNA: TGTGTCAGCAGCTTAGAGACGGTTCCGAATGAGCAGTACTTC

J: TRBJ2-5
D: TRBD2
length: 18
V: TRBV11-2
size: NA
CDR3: CASSRRLAGGPRVEDQYF
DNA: TGTGCCAGCAGCAGAAGACTAGCGGGAGGGCCAAGAGTAGAAGACCAGTACTTC

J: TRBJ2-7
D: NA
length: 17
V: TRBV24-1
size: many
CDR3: CATSDGGSPEGRGEQYF
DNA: TGTGCCACCAGTGATGGAGGATCGCCGGAGGGCCGGGGCGAGCAGTACTTC

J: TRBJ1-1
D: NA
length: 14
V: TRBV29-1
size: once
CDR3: CSVERQGRRTEAFF
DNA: TGCAGCGTTGAACGGCAGGGACGGCGCACTGAAGCTTTCTTT

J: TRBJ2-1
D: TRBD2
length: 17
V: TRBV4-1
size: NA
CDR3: CASSLGVGLAGVDKQLF
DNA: TGCGCCAGCAGCCTCGGAGTGGGTCTAGCGGGAGTTGATAAGCAGCTCTTC

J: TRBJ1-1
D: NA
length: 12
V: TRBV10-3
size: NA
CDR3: CAIRGASTEAFF
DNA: TGTGCCATCCGTGGGGCTAGTACTGAAGCTTTCTTT

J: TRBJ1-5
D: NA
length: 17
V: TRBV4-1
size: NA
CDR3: CPSSQEGGHRVHQPQHF
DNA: TGCCCCAGCAGCCAAGAAGGGGGACATCGGGTCCATCAGCCCCAGCATTTT

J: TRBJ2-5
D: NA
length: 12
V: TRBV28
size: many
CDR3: CASSLLQETQYF
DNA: TGTGCCAGCAGTTTGCTGCAAGAGACCCAGTACTTC

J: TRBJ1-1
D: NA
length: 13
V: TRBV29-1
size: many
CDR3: CSVAETVNTEAFF
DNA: TGCAGCGTTGCCGAGACAGTGAACACTGAAGCTTTCTTT

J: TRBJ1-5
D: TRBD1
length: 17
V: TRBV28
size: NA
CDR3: CANSPPTGEISNQPQHF
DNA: TGTGCCAACAGTCCCCCAACAGGGGAAATAAGCAATCAGCCCCAGCATTTT

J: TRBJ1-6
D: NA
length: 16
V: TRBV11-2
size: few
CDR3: CDSSTQQGAGVSPLHF
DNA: TGTGACAGCAGCACCCAACAGGGCGCAGGGGTTTCACCCCTCCACTTT

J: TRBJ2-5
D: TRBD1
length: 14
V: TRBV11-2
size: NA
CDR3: CASSRRQGERTQYF
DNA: TGTGCCAGTAGCCGGAGACAGGGGGAACGGACCCAGTACTTC

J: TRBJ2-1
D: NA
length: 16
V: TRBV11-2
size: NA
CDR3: CASSLGMGMPYNEQFF
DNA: TGTGCCAGTAGCTTAGGAATGGGAATGCCCTACAATGAGCAATTCTTC

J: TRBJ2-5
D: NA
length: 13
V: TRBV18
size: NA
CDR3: CASSPHPRETQYF
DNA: TGTGCCAGCTCACCTCATCCGCGGGAGACCCAGTACTTC

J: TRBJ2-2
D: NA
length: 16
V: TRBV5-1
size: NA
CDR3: CASSKLVCSNTGELFF
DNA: TGCGCCAGCAGCAAACTAGTGTGTTCGAACACCGGTGAGCTGTTTTTT

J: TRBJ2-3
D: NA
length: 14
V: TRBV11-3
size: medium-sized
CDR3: CASSFGGNLDTQYF
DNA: TGTGCCAGCAGCTTCGGCGGGAACTTAGATACGCAGTATTTT

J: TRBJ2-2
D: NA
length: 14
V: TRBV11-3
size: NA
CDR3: CVSSLLMNTGELFF
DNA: TGTGTCAGTAGCTTACTTATGAACACCGGGGAGCTGTTTTTT

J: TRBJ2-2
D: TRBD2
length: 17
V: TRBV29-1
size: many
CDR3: CSVGADGSGRDHGELFF
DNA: TGCAGCGTTGGGGCAGATGGTAGCGGGAGGGATCACGGGGAGCTGTTTTTT

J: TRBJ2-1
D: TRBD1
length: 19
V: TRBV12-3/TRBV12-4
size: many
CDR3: CASSPYGTGSRSSYNEQFF
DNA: TGTGCCAGCAGTCCCTATGGGACAGGGTCCCGGAGCTCCTACAATGAGCAGTTCTTC

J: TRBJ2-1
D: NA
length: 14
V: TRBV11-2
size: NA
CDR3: CASSLLGGQGEHFF
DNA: TGTGCCAGCAGTTTACTGGGGGGTCAAGGGGAGCACTTCTTC

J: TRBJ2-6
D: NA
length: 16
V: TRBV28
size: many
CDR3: CASSSSGAVGANVLTF
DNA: TGTGCCAGCAGTTCAAGTGGGGCAGTTGGGGCCAACGTCCTGACTTTC

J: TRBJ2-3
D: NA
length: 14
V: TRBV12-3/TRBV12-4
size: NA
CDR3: CASSRGNGTGTQYF
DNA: TGTGCCAGCAGCCGGGGTAACGGCACAGGTACGCAGTATTTT

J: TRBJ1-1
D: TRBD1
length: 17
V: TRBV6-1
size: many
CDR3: CASRRDRVGELNTEAFF
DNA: TGTGCCAGCAGGAGAGACAGGGTAGGAGAACTGAACACTGAAGCTTTCTTT

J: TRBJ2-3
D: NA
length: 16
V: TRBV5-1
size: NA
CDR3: CASSLLGAASTDMQYF
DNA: TGCGCCAGCAGCTTGCTGGGAGCAGCTAGCACAGATATGCAGTATTTT

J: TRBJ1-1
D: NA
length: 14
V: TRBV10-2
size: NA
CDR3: CASSAKVFAAKAFF
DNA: TGCGCCAGCAGTGCAAAAGTATTTGCCGCTAAAGCTTTCTTT

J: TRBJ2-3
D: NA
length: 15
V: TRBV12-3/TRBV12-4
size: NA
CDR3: CASSERWGGTDTQYF
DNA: TGTGCCAGCAGCGAAAGGTGGGGAGGCACAGATACGCAGTATTTT

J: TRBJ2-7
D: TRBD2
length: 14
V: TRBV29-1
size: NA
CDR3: CSAWTSRSSYEHYF
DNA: TGTAGCGCTTGGACTAGCAGGAGCTCCTACGAGCACTACTTC

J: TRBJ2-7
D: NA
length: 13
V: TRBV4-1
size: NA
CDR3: CASSQGPPYDQYF
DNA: TGCGCCAGCAGCCAAGGCCCACCCTACGATCAGTACTTC

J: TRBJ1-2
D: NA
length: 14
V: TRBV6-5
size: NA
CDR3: CASSYGGHPYGYTF
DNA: TGTGCCAGCAGTTACGGGGGACATCCCTATGGCTACACCTTC

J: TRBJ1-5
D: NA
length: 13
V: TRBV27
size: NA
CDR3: CASSLTSTDTQHF
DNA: TGTGCCAGCAGCCTAACTTCAACAGATACGCAGCATTTT

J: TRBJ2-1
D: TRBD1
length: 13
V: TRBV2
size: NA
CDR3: CASSGGQGVGQFF
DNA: TGTGCCAGCAGTGGGGGACAGGGAGTCGGGCAGTTCTTC

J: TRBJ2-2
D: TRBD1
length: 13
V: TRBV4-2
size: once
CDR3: CASSQTGAGELFF
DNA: TGTGCCAGCAGCCAGACAGGGGCCGGGGAGCTCTTTTTT

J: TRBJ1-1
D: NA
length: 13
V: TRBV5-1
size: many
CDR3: CASSPAGNTEAFF
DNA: TGCGCCAGCAGCCCGGCGGGGAACACTGAAGCTTTCTTT

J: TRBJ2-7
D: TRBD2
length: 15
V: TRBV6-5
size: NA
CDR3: CANSRSGLADYEQYF
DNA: TGTGCCAACAGTCGATCTGGACTAGCGGACTATGAGCAGTACTTC

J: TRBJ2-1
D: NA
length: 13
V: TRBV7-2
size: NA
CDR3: CASSLSHGNEQFF
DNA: TGTGCCAGCAGCCTAAGTCATGGGAATGAGCAGTTCTTC

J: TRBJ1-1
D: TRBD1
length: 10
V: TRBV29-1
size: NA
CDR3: CIGGQEEAFF
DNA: TGCATCGGAGGACAGGAGGAAGCCTTCTTT

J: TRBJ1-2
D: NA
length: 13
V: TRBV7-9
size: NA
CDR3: CASGFDRRGGYTF
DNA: TGTGCCAGCGGCTTTGACAGGAGGGGCGGCTACACCTTC

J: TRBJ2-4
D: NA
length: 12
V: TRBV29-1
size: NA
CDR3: CSIGTARGIKYF
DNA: TGCAGCATTGGGACTGCGCGGGGCATTAAGTACTTC

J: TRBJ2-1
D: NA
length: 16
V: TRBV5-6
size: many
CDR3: CASSSLTQLSLNEQFF
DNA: TGTGCCAGCAGCTCACTCACCCAGCTCAGCTTAAATGAGCAGTTCTTC

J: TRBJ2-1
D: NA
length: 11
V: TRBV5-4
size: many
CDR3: CASSRLEEQFF
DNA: TGTGCCAGCAGCCGGCTTGAGGAGCAGTTCTTC

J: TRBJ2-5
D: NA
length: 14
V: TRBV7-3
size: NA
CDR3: CASSPTRQRETQYF
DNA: TGTGCCAGCAGCCCTACTCGGCAGCGAGAGACCCAGTACTTC

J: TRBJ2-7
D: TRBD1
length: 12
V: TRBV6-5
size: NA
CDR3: CAVGQWVYEQCF
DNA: TGTGCCGTGGGACAGTGGGTTTACGAGCAGTGCTTC

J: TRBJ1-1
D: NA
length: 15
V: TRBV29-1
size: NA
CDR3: CSGGRQDPSYIEAFF
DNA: TGCAGCGGGGGTAGACAGGACCCTTCGTATATTGAAGCTTTCTTT

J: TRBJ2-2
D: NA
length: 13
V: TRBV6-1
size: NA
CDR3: CLSSEQKAGELFF
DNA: TGTCTCAGCAGTGAACAGAAGGCCGGGGAGCTGTTTTTT

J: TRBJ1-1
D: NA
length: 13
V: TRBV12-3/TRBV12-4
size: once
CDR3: CTSTQGWDTEAFF
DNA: TGTACCAGCACTCAGGGTTGGGACACTGAAGCTTTCTTT

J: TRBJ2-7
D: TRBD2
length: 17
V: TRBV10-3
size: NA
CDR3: CAISESLSGTSFSELYF
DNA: TGTGCCATCAGTGAGTCGTTGTCCGGGACTAGCTTCTCCGAGCTGTACTTC

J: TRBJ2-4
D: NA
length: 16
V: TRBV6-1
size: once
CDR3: CASSERARCIQNIQYF
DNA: TGTGCCAGCAGTGAACGGGCCAGGTGCATCCAAAACATTCAGTACTTC

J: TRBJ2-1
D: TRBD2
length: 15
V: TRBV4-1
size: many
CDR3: CASTPGLAGDNEQFF
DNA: TGCGCCAGCACCCCGGGACTAGCGGGAGATAATGAGCAGTTCTTC

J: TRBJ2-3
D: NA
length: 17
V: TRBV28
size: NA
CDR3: CASSGVFTPGGTDMQYF
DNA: TGTGCCAGCAGTGGAGTGTTCACACCAGGAGGGACAGATATGCAGTATTTT